The present T cell receptor beta chain was sequenced within a study of CD8 T cells in Susac syndrome. Study-level information: The sequenced Susac syndrome patients included more than five who had clinically active disease and about 8 who were in remission.

The length of the CDR3 is 12 residues. Germline V gene data show CDR1 as SQVTM and CDR2 as ANQGSEA. Random hexamers were used to reverse transcribe the RNA input (about 0.5 to 1 ug). One entry per CDR3 protein results from TCRdb running MiXCR on the immunoSEQ multiplex PCR reads. Of 70,000 to 100,000 distinct CDR3 sequences in the sample, 96% were seen once. Bulk CD8+ and CD4+ cells came from magnetic negative isolation; CD8+ TEMRA by FACS. The V gene is TRBV29-1, the J gene TRBJ1-2; weak D call: TRBD1 (5 bases). The sample was CD8+ T cells from PBMCs. The sequence was obtained from a human donor with Susac syndrome. CDR3 loop: CSALGRDYGYTF. The CDR3, as DNA: TGCAGTGCACTGGGGCGGGACTATGGCTACACCTTC. Full variable domain (remainder filled in from reference TRBV29-1 and TRBJ1-2): SAVISQKPSRDICQRGTSLTIQCQVDSQVTMMFWYRQQPGQSLTLIATANQGSEATYESGFVIDKFPISRPNLTFSTLTVSNMSPEDSSIYLCSALGRDYGYTFGSGTRLTVV.